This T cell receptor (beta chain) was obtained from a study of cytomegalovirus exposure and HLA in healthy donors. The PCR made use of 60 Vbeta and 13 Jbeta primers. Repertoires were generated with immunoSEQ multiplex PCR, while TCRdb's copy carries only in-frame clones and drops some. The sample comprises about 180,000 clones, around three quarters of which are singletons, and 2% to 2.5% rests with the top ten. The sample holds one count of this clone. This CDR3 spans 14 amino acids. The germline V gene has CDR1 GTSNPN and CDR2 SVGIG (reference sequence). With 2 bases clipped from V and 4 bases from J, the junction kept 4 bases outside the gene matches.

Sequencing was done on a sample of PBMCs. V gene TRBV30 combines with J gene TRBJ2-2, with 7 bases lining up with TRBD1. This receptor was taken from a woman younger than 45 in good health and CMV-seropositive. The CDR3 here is CAWSRRGLTGELFF. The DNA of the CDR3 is TGTGCCTGGAGTCGTAGGGGGCTCACCGGGGAGCTGTTTTTT.